This T cell receptor beta chain is from a study of blood T cell repertoires in COVID-19. The assay was immunoSEQ multiplex PCR, and TCRdb's table has in-frame clones only and misses some. Here the sample spans about 200,000 clones, approximately 86% being singletons. In this sample, this clone turned up a few times. The sample comprised PBMCs or T cells enriched from blood (not recorded which). This sequence was found in a woman aged 40-49 years with acute COVID-19.

For the CDR3, the DNA is TGTGCCAGCAGGACTAGGGGGGTAGGGGAGGGCCCCTCCTACGAGCAGTACTTC. As protein: CASRTRGVGEGPSYEQYF. V is TRBV28 and J is TRBJ2-7; weak D call: TRBD2 (7 bases). Per the germline V gene, CDR1 is MDHEN and CDR2 is SYDVKM. CDR3 length: 18 amino acids. V lost 6 bases, J lost 0 bases, and 24 bases lay in between.